These 25 T cell receptor beta chains were all obtained from the same sample, sequenced in a study of neoadjuvant anti-PD-1 for oral cavity cancer. The protocol was immunoSEQ multiplex PCR, while the TCRdb copy is restricted to in-frame clones and leaves out a portion. The table records about 14,000 clones, about two thirds of them present only once. This sample comprised PBMCs, obtained before nivolumab (anti-PD-1) treatment. These receptors came from a person aged 35-80 years with oral cavity squamous cell carcinoma.

CDR3 DNA sequence: TGTGCCAGCAGTGAGCGGGCCTATGGCTACACCTTC. Encoded protein: CASSERAYGYTF. The chain combines TRBV2 with TRBJ1-2, with D unresolved. Trimming took 3 bases from V and 4 from J, leaving 6 bases between them. Per germline, CDR1 SNHLY and CDR2 FYNNEI. The CDR3 totals 12 residues.

The chain carries TRBV7-9 and TRBJ2-7; 9 nucleotides agree with TRBD2. Unmatched junction bases numbered 9, after V lost 5 bases and J lost 4 bases. Germline V gives CDR1 SEHNR, CDR2 FQNEAQ (reference sequence). This CDR3 is 15 amino acids long. CDR3 bases: TGTGCCAGCAGCCAAACTAGCGGGCAGGAGTACGAGCAGTACTTC. This codes for CASSQTSGQEYEQYF. Full variable domain (rest looked up from reference TRBV7-9 and TRBJ2-7): DTGVSQNPRHKITKRGQNVTFRCDPISEHNRLYWYRQTLGQGPEFLTYFQNEAQLEKSRLLSDRFSAERPKGSFSTLEIQRTEQGDSAMYLCASSQTSGQEYEQYFGPGTRLTVT.

V is TRBV9 and J is TRBJ2-3; D not certain. V gave up 3 bases and J gave up 3 bases, with 11 bases separating them. Germline CDR1 SGDLS, CDR2 YYNGEE. The CDR3 totals 14 residues. Here the CDR3 reads CASSGLVGTDTQYF. CDR3 sequence (DNA): TGTGCCAGCAGCGGATTAGTGGGTACAGATACGCAGTATTTT.

The chain recombines TRBV7-9 with TRBJ1-2; D call uncertain. Germline V gene data show CDR1 as SEHNR and CDR2 as FQNEAQ (reference sequence). This CDR3 is 12 amino acids long. V lost 2 bases and J 8 bases, leaving 9 bases between the germline ends. DNA of the CDR3: TGTGCCAGCAGCTTAATCTCCCGAGGCTACACCTTC. Encoded protein: CASSLISRGYTF.

The rearrangement links TRBV7-9 to TRBJ2-1; 11 bases match TRBD2. V was clipped by 5 bases and J by 6 bases; unmatched bases: 9. The CDR3 has 16 residues. Germline V gene lookup returns CDR1 SEHNR and CDR2 FQNEAQ (reference sequence). DNA for the CDR3: TGTGCCAGCAGCGGCAGACTAGCGGGGACAATCAATGAGCAGTTCTTC. Translation: CASSGRLAGTINEQFF. Filled out from reference TRBV7-9 and TRBJ2-1, the complete variable domain reads DTGVSQNPRHKITKRGQNVTFRCDPISEHNRLYWYRQTLGQGPEFLTYFQNEAQLEKSRLLSDRFSAERPKGSFSTLEIQRTEQGDSAMYLCASSGRLAGTINEQFFGPGTRLTVL.

J is TRBJ2-1 and V is TRBV29-1, with 9 bases aligning to TRBD2. V trimming: 4 bases; J trimming: 4 bases; junction bases outside the gene matches: 5. Germline V gives CDR1 SQVTM, CDR2 ANQGSEA. The CDR3 is 14 residues long. The CDR3 nucleotides read TGCAGCGTTGGTGCGACTAGCGGTTACAATGAGCAGTTCTTC. Its translation is CSVGATSGYNEQFF.

This clone occurred once. V usage is TRBV6-1 and J usage is TRBJ1-1; D is possibly TRBD1 (5 bases). The CDR3 is made up of 15 amino acids. The germline V and J ends were trimmed by 5 bases and 0 bases, with 13 bases remaining between them. Germline assignment: CDR1 MNHNS and CDR2 SASEGT. CDR3 bases: TGTGCCAGCAGTCTGCGACAGATTATGAACACTGAAGCTTTCTTT. Translating it yields CASSLRQIMNTEAFF.

Only a few counts were recorded for this clone. This chain uses TRBV6-5 with TRBJ1-2; no reliable D call. Trimming removed 5 bases at V and 4 bases at J, with 5 bases between. This CDR3 comprises 11 residues. Germline values: CDR1 MNHEY, CDR2 SVGAGI. CDR3 amino acids: CASSRGYGYTF. The CDR3 DNA reads as TGTGCCAGCAGTCGGGGCTATGGCTACACCTTC.

In its sample, this clone was seen once. This chain connects TRBV7-9 to TRBJ2-3, with D unclear. V lost 5 bases, J lost 1 base, and 10 bases lay in between. The CDR3 extends over 14 amino acids. CDR1 and CDR2 from the germline V gene are SEHNR and FQNEAQ (reference sequence). For the CDR3, the DNA is TGTGCCAGCAGCACCTTCATTGGCACAGATACGCAGTATTTT. Translated, it gives CASSTFIGTDTQYF.

The chain employs TRBV4-2 and TRBJ2-1, with 10 nucleotides matching TRBD2. The junction had 8 bases not matched to a gene; V was cut back by 1 base and J by 8 bases. The CDR3 extends over 16 amino acids. CDR1 is LGHNA and CDR2 is YNFKEQ in the germline V gene. For the CDR3, the DNA is TGTGCCAGCAGCCAAGCCAAAACTAGCGGGGTTTATGAGCAGTTCTTC. Translation gives CASSQAKTSGVYEQFF.

V usage is TRBV15 and J usage is TRBJ2-2, with D perhaps given as TRBD1 or TRBD2 (5 bases each). In germline, CDR1 is LNHNV, CDR2 YYDKDF (reference sequence). This CDR3 comprises 14 residues. V was clipped by 8 bases and J by 2 bases, with 12 bases between them. Here the CDR3 reads CATRDQLNTGELFF. CDR3 coding DNA: TGTGCCACCCGGGACCAACTAAACACCGGGGAGCTGTTTTTT. Full variable domain (remainder filled in from reference TRBV15 and TRBJ2-2): DAMVIQNPRYQVTQFGKPVTLSCSQTLNHNVMYWYQQKSSQAPKLLFHYYDKDFNNEADTPDNFQSRRPNTSFCFLDIRSPGLGDTAMYLCATRDQLNTGELFFGEGSRLTVL.

V usage is TRBV2 and J usage is TRBJ2-7, with 11 bases lining up with TRBD2. Trimming removed 10 bases from V and 6 bases from J; junction bases left unmatched: 14. Per germline, CDR1 SNHLY and CDR2 FYNNEI. The CDR3 is 15 residues long. The CDR3 sequence: CATRRSGLAVAEQYF. The CDR3 DNA sequence: TGTGCCACCCGTCGGTCGGGACTAGCGGTCGCCGAGCAGTACTTC.

Only one count was recorded for this clone. This rearrangement joins TRBV10-3 to TRBJ1-1; no clear D. Per the germline V gene, CDR1 is ENHRY and CDR2 is SYGVKD. This CDR3 has 13 residues. V was clipped by 4 bases and J by 0 bases, with 6 bases between them. The chain's CDR3 is CAISGNLNTEAFF. CDR3 coding DNA: TGTGCCATCAGTGGCAACTTGAACACTGAAGCTTTCTTT.

The V call is TRBV7-9, the J call TRBJ2-5; the D gene could be TRBD1 or TRBD2 (6 bases each). Between the trimmed V and J ends, which lost 4 bases and 5 bases, there was a span of 17 bases. Germline CDR1 SEHNR, CDR2 FQNEAQ (reference sequence). The CDR3 has 15 residues. The CDR3 region is CASSYPVGGQETQYF. CDR3 sequence (DNA): TGTGCCAGCAGCTACCCGGTTGGGGGGCAGGAGACCCAGTACTTC. Full variable domain (missing parts from reference TRBV7-9 and TRBJ2-5): DTGVSQNPRHKITKRGQNVTFRCDPISEHNRLYWYRQTLGQGPEFLTYFQNEAQLEKSRLLSDRFSAERPKGSFSTLEIQRTEQGDSAMYLCASSYPVGGQETQYFGPGTRLLVL.

The chain has TRBV29-1 and TRBJ1-2, with a tentative D call TRBD1 (5 bases). There are 14 residues in the CDR3. Germline V gene data show CDR1 as SQVTM and CDR2 as ANQGSEA. V lost 6 bases to trimming and J lost 5 bases, with 19 bases between them. The CDR3: CSVASEGFRYGYTF. DNA of the CDR3: TGCAGCGTGGCCTCCGAGGGGTTTAGGTATGGCTACACCTTC.

This clone was seen once. The chain uses TRBV7-8 and TRBJ2-6; a possible D gene is TRBD1 (6 bases). Per the germline V gene, CDR1 is SGHVS and CDR2 is FQNEAQ. The V end lost 3 bases, the J end lost 0 bases, and 18 bases lay between the germline ends. The CDR3 contains 19 residues. CDR3 amino acids: CASSFSGGRGASGANVLTF. The CDR3 DNA reads as TGTGCCAGCAGCTTCTCTGGGGGCCGTGGGGCCTCTGGGGCCAACGTCCTGACTTTC.

The gene calls are TRBV9 and TRBJ2-7, with 10 bases fitting TRBD2. Trimming at V came to 0 bases and at J to 2 bases, leaving 2 bases not matched to a gene. The CDR3 consists of 15 residues. Germline lookup yields CDR1 SGDLS and CDR2 YYNGEE. The CDR3 region is CASSVAAGGPYEQYF. The CDR3 DNA is TGTGCCAGCAGCGTAGCAGCGGGAGGGCCCTACGAGCAGTACTTC.

This sequence joins TRBV7-9 and TRBJ2-7, with D possibly being TRBD1 (6 bases). The germline CDR1 and CDR2 sequences are SEHNR and FQNEAQ (reference sequence). The length of the CDR3 is 14 residues. V dropped 5 bases and J dropped 1 base, with 12 bases sitting between them. The CDR3 nucleotides read TGTGCCAGCAGCCCCCGGGACAATTCCTACGAGCAGTACTTC. Translating gives CASSPRDNSYEQYF.

The V gene is TRBV5-1, the J gene TRBJ1-2; TRBD1 might be the D (5 bases). The CDR3 has 14 residues. Trimming stripped 0 bases from V and 7 bases from J, with 13 bases between. Germline loops: CDR1 SGHRS, CDR2 YFSETQ. CDR3 DNA sequence: TGCGCCAGCAGCTTGGGAGGCGCCAGGGCTGGCTACACCTTC. Translation gives CASSLGGARAGYTF.

The chain links TRBV7-9 to TRBJ1-1; TRBD1 matches at 9 bases. The CDR3 extends over 14 amino acids. Germline V gene lookup returns CDR1 SEHNR and CDR2 FQNEAQ (reference sequence). Unmatched junction bases numbered 4, after V lost 5 bases and J lost 3 bases. The chain's CDR3 is CASSPWTGDTEAFF. CDR3 nucleotides: TGTGCCAGCAGCCCTTGGACAGGGGACACTGAAGCTTTCTTT.

On this clone: One end of the junction is discordant with germline, which a read error may explain. The V and J genes are TRBV7-7 and TRBJ1-1; D gene ambiguous. Germline V gene sequence: CDR1 SSHAT, CDR2 FNYEAQ (reference sequence). This CDR3 spans 13 amino acids. The CDR3, as DNA: TGTGCTAGCAGCTTAGGAGCAAACACTGAAGCTTTCTTT. Translated: CASSLGANTEAFF.

This chain links TRBV5-4 with TRBJ1-2, with unresolved D. The CDR3 runs 13 residues. Trimming removed 4 bases at V and 4 bases at J, with 11 bases between. Germline V gives CDR1 SGHNT, CDR2 YYREEE (reference sequence). The CDR3 sequence is CASSTGKAYGYTF. DNA for the CDR3: TGTGCCAGCAGCACCGGGAAAGCCTATGGCTACACCTTC.

The chain is built from TRBV4-2 and TRBJ2-6; unclear D gene. V was pared by 0 bases and J by 1 base, with 4 bases between. The CDR3 loop spans 15 amino acids. The V gene's germline CDR1 is LGHNA and CDR2 YNFKEQ. The chain's CDR3 is CASSQDNSGANVLTF. CDR3 nucleotides: TGTGCCAGCAGCCAAGATAATTCTGGGGCCAACGTCCTGACTTTC.

The chain recombines TRBV27 with TRBJ1-1, with D uncertain. CDR1 is MNHEY and CDR2 is SMNVEV in the germline V gene (reference sequence). V lost 3 bases and J lost 4, with 12 bases in between. The CDR3 extends over 14 amino acids. CDR3 nucleotides: TGTGCCAGCAGTTTCCGGGAAGGGAGCACTGAAGCTTTCTTT. Translating gives CASSFREGSTEAFF.

This chain connects TRBV6-5 to TRBJ1-2; 9 positions agree with TRBD1. This CDR3 has 11 residues. Germline V gives CDR1 MNHEY, CDR2 SVGAGI. V lost 8 bases to trimming and J lost 8 bases; unmatched junction nucleotides: 3. For the CDR3, the DNA is TGTGCCAGCGGAGGACAGGGGGGCTACACCTTC. This encodes CASGGQGGYTF.